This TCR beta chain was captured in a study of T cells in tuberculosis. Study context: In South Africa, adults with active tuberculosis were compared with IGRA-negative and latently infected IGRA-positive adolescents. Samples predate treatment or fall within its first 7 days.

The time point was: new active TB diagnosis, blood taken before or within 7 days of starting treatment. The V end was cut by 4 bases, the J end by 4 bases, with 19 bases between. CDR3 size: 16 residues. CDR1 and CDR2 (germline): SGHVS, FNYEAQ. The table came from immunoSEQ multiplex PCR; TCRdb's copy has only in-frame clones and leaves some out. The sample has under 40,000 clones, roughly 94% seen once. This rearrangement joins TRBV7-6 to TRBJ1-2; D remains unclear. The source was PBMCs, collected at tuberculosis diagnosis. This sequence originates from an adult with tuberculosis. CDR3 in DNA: TGTGCCAGCAGCTCCCCGGCGGAGGGCGAAATCTATGGCTACACCTTC. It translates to CASSSPAEGEIYGYTF. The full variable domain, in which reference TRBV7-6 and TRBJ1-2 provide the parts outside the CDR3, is GAGVSQSPRYKVTKRGQDVALRCDPISGHVSLYWYRQALGQGPEFLTYFNYEAQQDKSGLPNDRFSAERPEGSISTLTIQRTEQRDSAMYRCASSSPAEGEIYGYTFGSGTRLTVV.